Listed below are T cell receptor beta chains from one sample, sequenced in a study of T cell changes during pregnancy in multiple sclerosis. Using immunoSEQ multiplex PCR, the repertoire was profiled, and TCRdb retains in-frame clones only, with some absent. Of about 40,000 clones listed, approximately 92% were seen once; the top ten hold over 10%. The material was CD8+ T cells from peripheral blood mononuclear cells, obtained in the first trimester of pregnancy. The receptors shown here come from a female donor with multiple sclerosis, enrolled in a pregnancy study. Each CDR3 is given with its conserved first and last residue. Each record gives: CDR3 length, V gene, J gene, CDR3 protein.

CDR3 length: 15; V gene: TRBV11-2; J gene: TRBJ2-3; CDR3 protein: CASSSPGGSTDTQYF
CDR3 length: 10; V gene: TRBV2; J gene: TRBJ2-7; CDR3 protein: CASRGIKAHF
CDR3 length: 14; V gene: TRBV11-2; J gene: TRBJ2-3; CDR3 protein: CASSTGLAIDTQYF
CDR3 length: 14; V gene: TRBV11-2; J gene: TRBJ1-2; CDR3 protein: CASSLGGPLYGYTF
CDR3 length: 13; V gene: TRBV15; J gene: TRBJ1-2; CDR3 protein: CATSRVVGDGYTF
CDR3 length: 15; V gene: TRBV11-3; J gene: TRBJ2-3; CDR3 protein: CASSPTPRSTDTQYF
CDR3 length: 14; V gene: TRBV15; J gene: TRBJ2-7; CDR3 protein: CATSRSDRFYEQYF
CDR3 length: 13; V gene: TRBV13; J gene: TRBJ2-3; CDR3 protein: CASRPSHPDTQYF
CDR3 length: 13; V gene: TRBV10-1; J gene: TRBJ2-7; CDR3 protein: CASSGPVWYEQYF
CDR3 length: 14; V gene: TRBV5-5; J gene: TRBJ2-7; CDR3 protein: CASSNIQGSYEQYF
CDR3 length: 15; V gene: TRBV7-3; J gene: TRBJ2-1; CDR3 protein: CASSLLGTGGNEQFF
CDR3 length: 14; V gene: TRBV5-1; J gene: TRBJ2-2; CDR3 protein: CASSLGQGSGELFF
CDR3 length: 14; V gene: TRBV30; J gene: TRBJ2-7; CDR3 protein: CAWDRTGDAYEQYF
CDR3 length: 15; V gene: TRBV29-1; J gene: TRBJ2-5; CDR3 protein: CSVDLQGAIGETQYF
CDR3 length: 14; V gene: TRBV1; J gene: TRBJ2-7; CDR3 protein: CTSSPSRGTDEQYF
CDR3 length: 14; V gene: TRBV18; J gene: TRBJ1-4; CDR3 protein: CASSPPDLEEKLFF